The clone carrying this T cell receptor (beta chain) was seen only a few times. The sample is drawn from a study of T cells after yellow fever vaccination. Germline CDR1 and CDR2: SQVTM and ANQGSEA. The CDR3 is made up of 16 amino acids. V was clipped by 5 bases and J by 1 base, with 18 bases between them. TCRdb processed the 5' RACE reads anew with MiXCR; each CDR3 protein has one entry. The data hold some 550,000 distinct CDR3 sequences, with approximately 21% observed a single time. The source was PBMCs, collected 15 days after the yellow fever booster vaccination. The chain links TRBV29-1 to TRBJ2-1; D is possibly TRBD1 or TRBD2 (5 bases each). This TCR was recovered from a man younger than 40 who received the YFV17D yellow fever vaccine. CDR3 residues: CSVIRGSSESYNEQFF. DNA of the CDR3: TGCAGCGTTATTCGGGGCAGCTCAGAGTCCTACAATGAGCAGTTCTTC.